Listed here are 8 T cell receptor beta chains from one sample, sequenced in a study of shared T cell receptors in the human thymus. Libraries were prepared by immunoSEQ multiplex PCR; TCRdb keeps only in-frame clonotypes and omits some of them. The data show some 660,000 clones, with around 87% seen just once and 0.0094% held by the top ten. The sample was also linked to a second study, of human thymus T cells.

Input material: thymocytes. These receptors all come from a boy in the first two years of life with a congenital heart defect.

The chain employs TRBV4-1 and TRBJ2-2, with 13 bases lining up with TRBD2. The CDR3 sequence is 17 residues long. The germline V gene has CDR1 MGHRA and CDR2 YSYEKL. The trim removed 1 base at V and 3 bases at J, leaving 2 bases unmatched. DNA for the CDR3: TGCGCCAGCAGCCAAGGACTAGCGGGGGGCTACACCGGGGAGCTGTTTTTT. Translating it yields CASSQGLAGGYTGELFF.

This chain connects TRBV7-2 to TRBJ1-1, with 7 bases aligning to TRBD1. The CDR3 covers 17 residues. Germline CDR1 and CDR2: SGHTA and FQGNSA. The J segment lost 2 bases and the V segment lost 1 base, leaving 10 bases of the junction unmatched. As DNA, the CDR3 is TGTGCCAGCAGCTTAGACCTTACAGGGGACCAAAACACTGAAGCTTTCTTT. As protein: CASSLDLTGDQNTEAFF.

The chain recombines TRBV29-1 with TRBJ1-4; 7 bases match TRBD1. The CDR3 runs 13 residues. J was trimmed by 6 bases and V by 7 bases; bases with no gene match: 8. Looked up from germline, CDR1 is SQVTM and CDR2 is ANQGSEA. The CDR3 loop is CSAPQGEDEKLFF. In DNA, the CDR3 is TGCAGCGCCCCGCAGGGGGAGGATGAAAAACTGTTTTTT. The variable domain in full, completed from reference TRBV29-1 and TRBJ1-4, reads SAVISQKPSRDICQRGTSLTIQCQVDSQVTMMFWYRQQPGQSLTLIATANQGSEATYESGFVIDKFPISRPNLTFSTLTVSNMSPEDSSIYLCSAPQGEDEKLFFGSGTQLSVL.

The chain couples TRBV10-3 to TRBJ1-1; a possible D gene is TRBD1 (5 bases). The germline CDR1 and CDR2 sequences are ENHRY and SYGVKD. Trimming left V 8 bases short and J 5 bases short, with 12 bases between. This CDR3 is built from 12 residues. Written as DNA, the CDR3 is TGTGCCATCGCGGGGGGTGGGACTGAAGCTTTCTTT. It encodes CAIAGGGTEAFF.

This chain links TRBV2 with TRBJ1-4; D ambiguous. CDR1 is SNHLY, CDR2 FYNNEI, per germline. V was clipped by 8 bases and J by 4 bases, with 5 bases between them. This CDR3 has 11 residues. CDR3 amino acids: CASAYNEKLFF. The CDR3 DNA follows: TGTGCCAGCGCCTATAATGAAAAACTGTTTTTT.

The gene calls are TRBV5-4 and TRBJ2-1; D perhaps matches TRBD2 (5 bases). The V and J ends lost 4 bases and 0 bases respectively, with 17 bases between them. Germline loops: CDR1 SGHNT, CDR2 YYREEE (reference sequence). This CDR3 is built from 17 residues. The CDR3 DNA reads TGTGCCAGCAGCCCGCTACCCCAGCGGAGCTCCTACAATGAGCAGTTCTTC. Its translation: CASSPLPQRSSYNEQFF.

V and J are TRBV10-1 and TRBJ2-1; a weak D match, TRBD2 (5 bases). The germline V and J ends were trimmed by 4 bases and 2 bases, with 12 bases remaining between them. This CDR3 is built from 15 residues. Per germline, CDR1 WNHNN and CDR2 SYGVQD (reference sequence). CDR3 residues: CASSAKVTTYNEQFF. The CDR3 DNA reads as TGCGCCAGCAGTGCGAAAGTGACTACCTACAATGAGCAGTTCTTC.

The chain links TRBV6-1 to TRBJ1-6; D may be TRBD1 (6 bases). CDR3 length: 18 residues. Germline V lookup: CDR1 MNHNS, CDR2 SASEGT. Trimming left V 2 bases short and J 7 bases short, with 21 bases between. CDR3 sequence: CASSEMLTGYPANSPLHF. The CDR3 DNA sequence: TGTGCCAGCAGTGAAATGCTTACAGGGTACCCAGCAAATTCACCCCTCCACTTT.